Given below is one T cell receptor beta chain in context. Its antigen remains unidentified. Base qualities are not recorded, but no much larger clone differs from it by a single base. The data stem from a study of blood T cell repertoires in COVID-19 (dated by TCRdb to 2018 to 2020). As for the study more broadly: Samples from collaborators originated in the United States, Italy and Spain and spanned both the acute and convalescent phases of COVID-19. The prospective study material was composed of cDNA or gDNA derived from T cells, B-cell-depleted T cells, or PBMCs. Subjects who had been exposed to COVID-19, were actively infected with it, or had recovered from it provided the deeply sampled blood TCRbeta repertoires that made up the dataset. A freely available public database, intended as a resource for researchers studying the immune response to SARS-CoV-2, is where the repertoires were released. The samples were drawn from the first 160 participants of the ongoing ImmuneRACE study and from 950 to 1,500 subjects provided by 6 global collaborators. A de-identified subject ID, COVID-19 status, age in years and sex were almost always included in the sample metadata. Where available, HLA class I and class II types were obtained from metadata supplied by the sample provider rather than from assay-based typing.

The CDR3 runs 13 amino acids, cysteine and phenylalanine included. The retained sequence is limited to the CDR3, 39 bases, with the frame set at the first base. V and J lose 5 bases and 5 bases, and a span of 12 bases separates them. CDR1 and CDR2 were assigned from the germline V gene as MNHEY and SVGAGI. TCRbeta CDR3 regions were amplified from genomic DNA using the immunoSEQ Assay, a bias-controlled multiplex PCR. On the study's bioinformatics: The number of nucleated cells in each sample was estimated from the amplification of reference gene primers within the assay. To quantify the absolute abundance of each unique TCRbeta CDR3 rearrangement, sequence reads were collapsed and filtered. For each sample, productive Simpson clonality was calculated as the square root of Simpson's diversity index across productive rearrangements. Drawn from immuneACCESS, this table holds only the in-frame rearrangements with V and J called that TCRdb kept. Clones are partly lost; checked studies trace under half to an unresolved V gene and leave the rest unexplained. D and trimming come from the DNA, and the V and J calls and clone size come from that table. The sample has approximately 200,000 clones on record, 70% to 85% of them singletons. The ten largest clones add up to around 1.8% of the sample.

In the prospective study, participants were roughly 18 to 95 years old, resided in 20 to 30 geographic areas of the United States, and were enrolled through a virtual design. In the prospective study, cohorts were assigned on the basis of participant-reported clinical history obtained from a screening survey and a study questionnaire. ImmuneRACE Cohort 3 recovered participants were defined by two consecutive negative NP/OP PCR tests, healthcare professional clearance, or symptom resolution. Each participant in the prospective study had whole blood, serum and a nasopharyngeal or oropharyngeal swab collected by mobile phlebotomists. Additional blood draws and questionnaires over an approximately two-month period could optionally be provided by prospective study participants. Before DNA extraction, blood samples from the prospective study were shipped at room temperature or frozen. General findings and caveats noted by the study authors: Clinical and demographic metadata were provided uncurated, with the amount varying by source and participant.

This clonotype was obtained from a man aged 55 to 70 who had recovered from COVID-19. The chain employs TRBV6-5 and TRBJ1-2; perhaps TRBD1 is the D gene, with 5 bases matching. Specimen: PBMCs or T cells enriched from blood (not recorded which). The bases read TGTGCCAGCAGTACACGACAGCCTTATGGCTACACCTTC. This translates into CASSTRQPYGYTF.